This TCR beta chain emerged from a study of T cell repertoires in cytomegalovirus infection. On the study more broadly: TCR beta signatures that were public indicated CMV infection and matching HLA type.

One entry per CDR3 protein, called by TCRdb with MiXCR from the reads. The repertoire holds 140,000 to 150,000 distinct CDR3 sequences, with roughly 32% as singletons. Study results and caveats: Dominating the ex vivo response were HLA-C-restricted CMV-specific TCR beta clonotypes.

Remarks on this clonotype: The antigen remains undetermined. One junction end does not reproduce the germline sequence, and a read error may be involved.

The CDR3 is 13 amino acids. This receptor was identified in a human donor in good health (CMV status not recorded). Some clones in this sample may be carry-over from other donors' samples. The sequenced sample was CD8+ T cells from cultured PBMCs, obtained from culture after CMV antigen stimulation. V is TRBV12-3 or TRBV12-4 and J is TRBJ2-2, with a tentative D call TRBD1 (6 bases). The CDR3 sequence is CAGRGTNTGELFF. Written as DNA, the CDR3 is TGTGCCGGCAGGGGCACGAACACCGGGGAGCTGTTTTTT.